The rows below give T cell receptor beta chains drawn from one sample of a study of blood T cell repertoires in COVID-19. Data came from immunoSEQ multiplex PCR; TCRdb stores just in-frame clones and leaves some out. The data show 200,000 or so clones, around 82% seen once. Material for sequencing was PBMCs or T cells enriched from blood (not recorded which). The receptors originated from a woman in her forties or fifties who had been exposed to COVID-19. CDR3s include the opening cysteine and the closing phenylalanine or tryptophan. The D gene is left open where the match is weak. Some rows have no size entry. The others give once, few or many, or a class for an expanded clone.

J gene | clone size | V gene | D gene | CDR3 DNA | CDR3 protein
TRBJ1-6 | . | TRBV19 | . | TGTGCCAGTAGGGAGGCAGATAATTCACCCCTCCACTTT | CASREADNSPLHF
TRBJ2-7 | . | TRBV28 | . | TGTGCCAGCAGTTTGGTAAATGAGCTGGAGCAGTACTTC | CASSLVNELEQYF
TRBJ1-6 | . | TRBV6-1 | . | TGTGCCAGCAGTGATCCAAGGGGCTCCTATAATTCACCCCTCCACTTT | CASSDPRGSYNSPLHF
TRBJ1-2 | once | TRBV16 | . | TGTGCCAGCAGCCAATCGGGCCTAAGCTATGGCTACACCTTC | CASSQSGLSYGYTF
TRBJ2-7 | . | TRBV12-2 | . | TGTGCAAGTCGCTTAGCGCGGAGGGACCTAAGCTCCTACGAGCAGTACTTC | CASRLARRDLSSYEQYF
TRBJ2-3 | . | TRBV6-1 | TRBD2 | TGTGCCAGCAGTGAACTAGCGGGGGGGCCAGATACGCAGTATTTT | CASSELAGGPDTQYF
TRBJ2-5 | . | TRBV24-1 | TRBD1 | TGTGCCACCAGTGGAGTAGACAGGGGGGACGAGACCCAGTACTTC | CATSGVDRGDETQYF
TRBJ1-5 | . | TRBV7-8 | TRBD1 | TGTGCCAGCAGCGCGGGGGACAGGGAAGATCAGCCCCAGCATTTT | CASSAGDREDQPQHF
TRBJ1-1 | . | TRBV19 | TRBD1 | TGTGCCAGTACCGAGACTCAGGGGGTGCTTTCAGAAGCTTTCTTT | CASTETQGVLSEAFF
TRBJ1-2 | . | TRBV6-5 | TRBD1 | TGTGCCAGCAGTTACGGGACAGGGCCTAACTATGGCTACACCTTC | CASSYGTGPNYGYTF
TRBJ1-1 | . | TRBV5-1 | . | TGCGCCAGCAGCGTAGAAGGGAGAGTGGGCACTGAAGCTTTCTTT | CASSVEGRVGTEAFF
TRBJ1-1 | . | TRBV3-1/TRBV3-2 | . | TGTGCCAGCAGCCAAGATAGGGGTCTGAACACTGAAGCTTTCTTT | CASSQDRGLNTEAFF
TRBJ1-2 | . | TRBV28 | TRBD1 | TGTGCCAGCAGCCCTACAGGGGGCTGGGACTATGGCTACACCTTC | CASSPTGGWDYGYTF
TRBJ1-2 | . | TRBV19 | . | TGTGCCAGTAGTAGAAAGGGGCTCGATGGCTACACCTTC | CASSRKGLDGYTF
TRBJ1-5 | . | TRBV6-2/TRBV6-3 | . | TGTGCCAGCAGTTACTCGGGCCGCAATCAGCCCCAGCATTTT | CASSYSGRNQPQHF
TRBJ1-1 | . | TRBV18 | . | TGTGCCAGCTCAGAGGCCCTCACTGAAGCTTTCTTT | CASSEALTEAFF
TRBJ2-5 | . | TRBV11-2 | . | TGTGCCAGCAGCCCCCATATTCAGGAGACCCAGTACTTC | CASSPHIQETQYF
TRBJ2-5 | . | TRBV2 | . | TGTGCCAGCATTCCGAGTAGTGGCAGGCCCGAAGTGGAGACCCAGTACTTC | CASIPSSGRPEVETQYF
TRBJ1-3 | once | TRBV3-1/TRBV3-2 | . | TGTGCCAGCAGCCAAGTCTTGAGATCCACCATATATTTT | CASSQVLRSTIYF
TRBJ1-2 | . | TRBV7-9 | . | TGTGCCAGCAGGTCGGGACAACCAAACTATGGCTACACCTTC | CASRSGQPNYGYTF
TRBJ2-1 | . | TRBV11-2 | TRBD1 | TGTGCCAGCAGCTTCCGCGGGACAGGGGGTGACTATGAGCAGTTCTTC | CASSFRGTGGDYEQFF
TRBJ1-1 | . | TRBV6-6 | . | TGTGCCAGCAGTAGGGACATCGGAACTGAAGCTTTCTTT | CASSRDIGTEAFF
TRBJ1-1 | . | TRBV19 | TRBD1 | TGTGCCAGCCGAGTCCAGGGGGCGCAGAACACTGAAGCTTTCTTT | CASRVQGAQNTEAFF
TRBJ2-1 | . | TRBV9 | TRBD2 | TGTGCCAGCAGCCCACGGACTAGCCACAATGAGCAGTTCTTC | CASSPRTSHNEQFF
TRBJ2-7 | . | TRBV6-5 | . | TGTGCCAGCAGTTACCGACGGTCCAGGCTCTACGAGCAGTACTTC | CASSYRRSRLYEQYF
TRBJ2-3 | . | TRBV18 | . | TGTGCCAGCTCACCGACGGGGAGCACAGATACGCAGTATTTT | CASSPTGSTDTQYF
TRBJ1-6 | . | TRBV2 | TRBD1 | TGTGCCAGCAGTACCCGGACAGGGGGCCTTTCACCCCTCCACTTT | CASSTRTGGLSPLHF
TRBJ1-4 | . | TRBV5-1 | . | TGCGCCAGCAGCTTGGGTAGTCTTGCAACTAATGAAAAACTGTTTTTT | CASSLGSLATNEKLFF
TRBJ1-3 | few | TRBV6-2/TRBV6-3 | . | TGTGCCAGCAGTTACCTTCTTCTAAGAGCCGGAAACACCATATATTTT | CASSYLLLRAGNTIYF
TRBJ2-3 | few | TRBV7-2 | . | TGTGCCAGCAGCTCCCGTCCTGTCGGAGGAAGCACAGATACGCAGTATTTT | CASSSRPVGGSTDTQYF
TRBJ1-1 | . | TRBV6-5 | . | TGTGCCAGTGTGGGAGGCACTTTGACGAGGACTGAAGCTTTCTTT | CASVGGTLTRTEAFF
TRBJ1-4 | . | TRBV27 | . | TGTGCCAGCAGTTTATTCGGATTCCCGACAGGTGCTAATGAAAAACTGTTTTTT | CASSLFGFPTGANEKLFF
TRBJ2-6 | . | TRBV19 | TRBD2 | TGTGCCAGTAGTATAGCCCGTAGCGGGGGCTGGCCTGGGGCCAACGTCCTGACTTTC | CASSIARSGGWPGANVLTF
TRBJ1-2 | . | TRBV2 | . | TGTGCCAGCAGCGTTACAGGGACGTGGGGCTACACCTTC | CASSVTGTWGYTF
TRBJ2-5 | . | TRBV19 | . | TGTGCCAGTAGTCCCGGTACAGGGTACCAAGAGACCCAGTACTTC | CASSPGTGYQETQYF
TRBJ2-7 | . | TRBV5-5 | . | TGTGCCAGCAGCTTGGGAGGCGAGGGGCAGTACTTC | CASSLGGEGQYF
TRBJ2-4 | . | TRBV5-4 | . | TGTGCCAGCAGCTTGGCCGGTACCGACATTCAGTACTTC | CASSLAGTDIQYF
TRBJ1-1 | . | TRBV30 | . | TGTGCCTGGAGCCCAGGGTACGGCCGCCCTATGGTGACTGAAGCTTTCTTT | CAWSPGYGRPMVTEAFF
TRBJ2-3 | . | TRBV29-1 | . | TGCAGCGTTGGGCAGGGGAACACAGATACGCAGTATTTT | CSVGQGNTDTQYF
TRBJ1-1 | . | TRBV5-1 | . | TGTGCCAGCAGCCCTACTACAGGGCGGACTGAAGCTTTCTTT | CASSPTTGRTEAFF
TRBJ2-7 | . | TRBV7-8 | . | TGTGCCAGCAGCCTCCCGAGGGCGGGACCCGGCGAGCAGTACTTC | CASSLPRAGPGEQYF
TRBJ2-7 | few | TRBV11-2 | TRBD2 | TGTGCCAGCAGCCCCCGCGGGGGGCTCCACGAGCAGTACTTC | CASSPRGGLHEQYF
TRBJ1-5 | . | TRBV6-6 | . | TGTGCCAGCAGTTTAATGGCGGGGATGTATCAGCCCCAGCATTTT | CASSLMAGMYQPQHF
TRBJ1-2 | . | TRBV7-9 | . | TGTGCCAGCAGTCCCGGCGCCTCGGGGAGCTATGGCTACACCTTC | CASSPGASGSYGYTF
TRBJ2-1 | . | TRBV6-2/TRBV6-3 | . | TGTGCCAGCAGTTACCCTAGGTCCAATTACAATGAGCAGTTCTTC | CASSYPRSNYNEQFF
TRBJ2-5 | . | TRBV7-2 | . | TGTGCCAGCGGCAACGGGGAGACCCAGTACTTC | CASGNGETQYF
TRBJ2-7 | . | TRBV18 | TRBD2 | TGTGCCAGCTCACCGCGGGCGCTAGCGGGGACCGGCGAGCAGTACTTC | CASSPRALAGTGEQYF
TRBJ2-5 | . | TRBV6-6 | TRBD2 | TGTGCCAGCAGTCCCGGGGGGGAGACCCAGTACTTC | CASSPGGETQYF
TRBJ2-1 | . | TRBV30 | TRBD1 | TGTGCCTGGACCCCACAGGGGAGCTCCTACAATGAGCAGTTCTTC | CAWTPQGSSYNEQFF
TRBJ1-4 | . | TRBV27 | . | TGTGCCAGCAGTCCACTTAACCCTGAAAAACTGTTTTTT | CASSPLNPEKLFF
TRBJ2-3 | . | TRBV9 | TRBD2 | TGTTCTCGGGCACTAGCGGGCCCAGATACGCAGTATTTT | CSRALAGPDTQYF
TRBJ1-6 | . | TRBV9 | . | TGTGCCAGCAGCGTAGACGAGGTGGAGAATTCACCCCTCCACTTT | CASSVDEVENSPLHF
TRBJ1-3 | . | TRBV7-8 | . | TGTGCCAGCAGCCTCCACAGGGTTGGAAACACCATATATTTT | CASSLHRVGNTIYF
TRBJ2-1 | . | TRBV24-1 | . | TGTGCCACCAGTGAGGCGACTAGTGGGCTCGGGTATGAGCAGTTCTTC | CATSEATSGLGYEQFF
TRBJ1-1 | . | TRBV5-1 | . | TGCGCCAGCAGCTCCGTCTTGGGGGGCACTGAAGCTTTCTTT | CASSSVLGGTEAFF
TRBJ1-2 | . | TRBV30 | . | TGTGCCTGGAAACTCGAGGGATCTGGCTACACCTTC | CAWKLEGSGYTF
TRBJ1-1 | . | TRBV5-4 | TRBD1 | TGTGCCAGCAGCTTGCCGGGGACAGGGAACACTGAAGCTTTCTTT | CASSLPGTGNTEAFF
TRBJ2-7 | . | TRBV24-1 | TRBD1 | TGTGCCACCAGTGAGGGAAAGACAGGGGGCTACGAGCAGTACTTC | CATSEGKTGGYEQYF
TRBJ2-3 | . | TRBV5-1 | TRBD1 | TGCGCCAGCAGCCCGGGGGACAGGGGGCGAGATACGCAGTATTTT | CASSPGDRGRDTQYF